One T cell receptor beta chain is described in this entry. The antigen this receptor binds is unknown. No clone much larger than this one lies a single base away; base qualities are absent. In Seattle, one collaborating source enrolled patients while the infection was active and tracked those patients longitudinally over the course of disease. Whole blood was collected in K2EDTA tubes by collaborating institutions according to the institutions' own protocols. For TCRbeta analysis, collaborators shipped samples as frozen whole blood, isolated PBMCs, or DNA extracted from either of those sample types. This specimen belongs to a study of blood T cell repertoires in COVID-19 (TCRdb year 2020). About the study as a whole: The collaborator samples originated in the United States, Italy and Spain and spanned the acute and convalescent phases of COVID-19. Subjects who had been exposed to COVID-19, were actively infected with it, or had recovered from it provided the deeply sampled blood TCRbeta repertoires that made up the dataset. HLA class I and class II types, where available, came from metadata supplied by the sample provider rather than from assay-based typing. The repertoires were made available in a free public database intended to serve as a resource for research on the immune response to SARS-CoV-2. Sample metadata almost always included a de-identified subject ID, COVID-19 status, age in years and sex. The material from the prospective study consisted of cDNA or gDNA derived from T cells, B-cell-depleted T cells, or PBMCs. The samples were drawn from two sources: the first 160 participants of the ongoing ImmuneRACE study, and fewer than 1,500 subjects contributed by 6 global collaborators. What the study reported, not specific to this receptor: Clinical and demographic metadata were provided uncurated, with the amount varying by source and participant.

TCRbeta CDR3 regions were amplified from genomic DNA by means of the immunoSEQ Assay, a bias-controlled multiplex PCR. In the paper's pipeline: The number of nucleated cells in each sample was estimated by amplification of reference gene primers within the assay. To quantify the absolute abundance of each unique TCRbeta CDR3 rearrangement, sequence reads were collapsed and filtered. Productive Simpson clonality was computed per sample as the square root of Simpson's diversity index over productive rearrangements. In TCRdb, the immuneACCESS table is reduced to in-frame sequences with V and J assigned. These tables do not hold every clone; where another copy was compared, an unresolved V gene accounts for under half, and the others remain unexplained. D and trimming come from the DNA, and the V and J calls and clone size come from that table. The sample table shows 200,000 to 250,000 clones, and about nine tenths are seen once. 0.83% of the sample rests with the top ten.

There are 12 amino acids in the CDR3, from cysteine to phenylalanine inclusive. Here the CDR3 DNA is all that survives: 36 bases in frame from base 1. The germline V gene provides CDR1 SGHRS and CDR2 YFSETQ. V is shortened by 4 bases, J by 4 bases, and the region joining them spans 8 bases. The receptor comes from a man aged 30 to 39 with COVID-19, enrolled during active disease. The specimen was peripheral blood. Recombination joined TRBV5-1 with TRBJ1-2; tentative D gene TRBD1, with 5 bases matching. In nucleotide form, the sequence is TGCGCCAGCAGCCTCACAGGCTATGGCTACACCTTC. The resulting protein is CASSLTGYGYTF.